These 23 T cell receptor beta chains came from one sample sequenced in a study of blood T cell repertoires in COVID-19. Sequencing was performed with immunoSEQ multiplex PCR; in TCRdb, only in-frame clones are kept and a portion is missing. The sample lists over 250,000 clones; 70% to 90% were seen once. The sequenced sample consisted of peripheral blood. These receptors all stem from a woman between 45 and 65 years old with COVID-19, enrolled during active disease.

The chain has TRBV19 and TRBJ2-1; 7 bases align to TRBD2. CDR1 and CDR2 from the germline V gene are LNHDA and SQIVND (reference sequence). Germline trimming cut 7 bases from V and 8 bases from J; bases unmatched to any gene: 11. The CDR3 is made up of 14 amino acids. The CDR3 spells CASKLASGGYEQFF. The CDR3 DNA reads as TGTGCCAGTAAATTGGCTAGCGGCGGATATGAGCAGTTCTTC.

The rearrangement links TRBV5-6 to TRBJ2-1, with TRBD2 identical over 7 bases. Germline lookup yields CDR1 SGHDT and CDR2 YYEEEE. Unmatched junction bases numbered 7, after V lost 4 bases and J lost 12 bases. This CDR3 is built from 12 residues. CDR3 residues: CASSRTSFGQFF. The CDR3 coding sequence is TGTGCCAGCAGCAGGACTAGTTTTGGGCAGTTCTTC.

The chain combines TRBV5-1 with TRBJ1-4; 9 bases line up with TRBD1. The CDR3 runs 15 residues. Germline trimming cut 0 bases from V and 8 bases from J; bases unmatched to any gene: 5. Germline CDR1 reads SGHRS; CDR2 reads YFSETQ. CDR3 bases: TGCGCCAGCAGCTTGGGAAGGACAGGGGCCGAAAAACTGTTTTTT. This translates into CASSLGRTGAEKLFF. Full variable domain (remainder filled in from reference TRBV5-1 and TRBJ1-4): KAGVTQTPRYLIKTRGQQVTLSCSPISGHRSVSWYQQTPGQGLQFLFEYFSETQRNKGNFPGRFSGRQFSNSRSEMNVSTLELGDSALYLCASSLGRTGAEKLFFGSGTQLSVL.

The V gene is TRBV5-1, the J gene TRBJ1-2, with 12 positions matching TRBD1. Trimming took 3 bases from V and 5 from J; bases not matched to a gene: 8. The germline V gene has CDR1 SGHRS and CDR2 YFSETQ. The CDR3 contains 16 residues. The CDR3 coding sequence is TGCGCCAGCAGCTCTCCGGGACAGGGGGCTGTGTATGGCTACACCTTC. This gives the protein CASSSPGQGAVYGYTF.

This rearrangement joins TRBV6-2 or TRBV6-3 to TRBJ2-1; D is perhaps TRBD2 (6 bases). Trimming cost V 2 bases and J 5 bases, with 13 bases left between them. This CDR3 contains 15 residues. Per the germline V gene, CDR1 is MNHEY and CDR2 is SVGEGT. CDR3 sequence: CASSYGGAGNNEQFF. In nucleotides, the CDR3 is TGTGCCAGCAGTTACGGAGGGGCCGGAAACAATGAGCAGTTCTTC.

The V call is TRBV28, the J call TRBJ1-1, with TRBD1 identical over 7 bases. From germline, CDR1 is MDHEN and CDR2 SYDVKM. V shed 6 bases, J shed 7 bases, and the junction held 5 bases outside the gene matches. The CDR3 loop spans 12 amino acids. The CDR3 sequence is CASRIGGREAFF. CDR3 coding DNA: TGTGCCAGCAGGATAGGGGGCCGTGAAGCTTTCTTT.

The CDR3 reads CATSERQGYTDTQYF. In DNA, the CDR3 is TGTGCCACCAGTGAAAGACAGGGATACACAGATACGCAGTATTTT. This chain uses TRBV24-1 with TRBJ2-3; 7 bases align to TRBD1. The germline gives CDR1 KGHDR, CDR2 SFDVKD. This CDR3 has 15 residues. V was clipped by 4 bases and J by 2 bases; unmatched bases: 5.

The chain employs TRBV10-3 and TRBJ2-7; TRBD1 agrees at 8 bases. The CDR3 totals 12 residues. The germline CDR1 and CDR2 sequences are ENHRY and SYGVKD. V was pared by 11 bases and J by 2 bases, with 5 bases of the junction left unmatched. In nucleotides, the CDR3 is TGTGCCTTTGGGACAGGAGCCTACGAGCAGTACTTC. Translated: CAFGTGAYEQYF.

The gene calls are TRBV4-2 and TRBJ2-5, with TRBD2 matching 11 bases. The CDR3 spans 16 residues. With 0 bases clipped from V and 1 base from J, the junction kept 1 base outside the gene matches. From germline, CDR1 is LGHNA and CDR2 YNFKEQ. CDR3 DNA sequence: TGTGCCAGCAGCCAAGATACTAGCGGGAGCCAAGAGACCCAGTACTTC. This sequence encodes CASSQDTSGSQETQYF.

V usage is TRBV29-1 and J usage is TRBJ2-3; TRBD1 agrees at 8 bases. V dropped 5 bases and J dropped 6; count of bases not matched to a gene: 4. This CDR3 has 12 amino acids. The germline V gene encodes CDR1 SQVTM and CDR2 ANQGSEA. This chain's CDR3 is CSVFRTGDTQYF. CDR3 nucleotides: TGCAGCGTTTTCCGGACAGGGGATACGCAGTATTTT.

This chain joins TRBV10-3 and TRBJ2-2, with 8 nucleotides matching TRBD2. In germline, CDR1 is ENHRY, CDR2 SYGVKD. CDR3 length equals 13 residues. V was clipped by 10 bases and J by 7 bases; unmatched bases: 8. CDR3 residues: CASGGTSGGELFF. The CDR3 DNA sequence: TGTGCCAGCGGGGGGACTTCGGGCGGGGAGCTGTTTTTT.

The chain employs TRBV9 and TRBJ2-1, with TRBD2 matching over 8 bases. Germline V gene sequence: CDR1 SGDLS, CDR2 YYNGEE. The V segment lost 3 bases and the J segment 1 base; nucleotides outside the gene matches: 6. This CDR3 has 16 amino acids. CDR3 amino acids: CASSEWGLGSYNEQFF. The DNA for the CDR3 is TGTGCCAGCAGCGAGTGGGGACTAGGATCCTACAATGAGCAGTTCTTC. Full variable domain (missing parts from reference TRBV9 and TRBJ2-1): DSGVTQTPKHLITATGQRVTLRCSPRSGDLSVYWYQQSLDQGLQFLIQYYNGEERAKGNILERFSAQQFPDLHSELNLSSLELGDSALYFCASSEWGLGSYNEQFFGPGTRLTVL.

This chain's CDR3 is CASSLSTDNYGYTF. In DNA, the CDR3 is TGCGCCAGCAGCTTGAGTACAGACAACTATGGCTACACCTTC. The gene calls are TRBV5-1 and TRBJ1-2; the D is unclear. The germline V gene encodes CDR1 SGHRS and CDR2 YFSETQ. The ends were cut back, 1 base at V and 2 bases at J, with 9 bases in the middle. The CDR3 is made up of 14 amino acids.

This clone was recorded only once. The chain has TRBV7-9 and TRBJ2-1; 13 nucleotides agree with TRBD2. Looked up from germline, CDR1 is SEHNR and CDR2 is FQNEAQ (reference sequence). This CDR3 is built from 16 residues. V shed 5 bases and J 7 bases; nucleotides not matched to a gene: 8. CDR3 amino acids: CASSPRTSGSGNEQFF. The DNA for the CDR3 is TGTGCCAGCAGCCCCAGGACTAGCGGGAGCGGGAATGAGCAGTTCTTC. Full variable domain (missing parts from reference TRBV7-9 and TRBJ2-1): DTGVSQNPRHKITKRGQNVTFRCDPISEHNRLYWYRQTLGQGPEFLTYFQNEAQLEKSRLLSDRFSAERPKGSFSTLEIQRTEQGDSAMYLCASSPRTSGSGNEQFFGPGTRLTVL.

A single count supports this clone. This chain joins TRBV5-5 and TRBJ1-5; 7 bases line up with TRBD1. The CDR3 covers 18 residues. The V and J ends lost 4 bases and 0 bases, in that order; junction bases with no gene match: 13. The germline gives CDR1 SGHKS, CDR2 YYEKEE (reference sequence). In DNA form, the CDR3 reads TGTGCCAGCAGCCCGACCCCCGGGACAGAATATAGCAATCAGCCCCAGCATTTT. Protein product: CASSPTPGTEYSNQPQHF. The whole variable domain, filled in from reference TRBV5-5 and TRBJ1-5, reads DAGVTQSPTHLIKTRGQQVTLRCSPISGHKSVSWYQQVLGQGPQFIFQYYEKEERGRGNFPDRFSARQFPNYSSELNVNALLLGDSALYLCASSPTPGTEYSNQPQHFGDGTRLSIL.

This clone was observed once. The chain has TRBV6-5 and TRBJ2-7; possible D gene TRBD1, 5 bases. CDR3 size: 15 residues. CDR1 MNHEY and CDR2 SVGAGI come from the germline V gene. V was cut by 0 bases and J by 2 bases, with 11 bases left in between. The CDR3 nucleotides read TGTGCCAGCAGTTACTCGAAACAGGCCACCTACGAGCAGTACTTC. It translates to CASSYSKQATYEQYF.

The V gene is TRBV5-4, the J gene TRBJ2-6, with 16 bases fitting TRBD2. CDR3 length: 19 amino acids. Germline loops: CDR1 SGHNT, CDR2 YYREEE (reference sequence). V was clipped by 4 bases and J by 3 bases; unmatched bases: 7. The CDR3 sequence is CASSLGLAGGPRGANVLTF. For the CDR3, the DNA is TGTGCCAGCAGCCTGGGACTAGCGGGAGGGCCTCGTGGGGCCAACGTCCTGACTTTC.

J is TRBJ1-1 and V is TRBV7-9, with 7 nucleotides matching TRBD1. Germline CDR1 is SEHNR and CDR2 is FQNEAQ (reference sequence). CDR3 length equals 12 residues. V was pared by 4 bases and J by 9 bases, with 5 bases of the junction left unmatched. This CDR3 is CASSSGGTKAFF. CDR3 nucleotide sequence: TGTGCCAGCAGCTCAGGGGGGACCAAAGCTTTCTTT.

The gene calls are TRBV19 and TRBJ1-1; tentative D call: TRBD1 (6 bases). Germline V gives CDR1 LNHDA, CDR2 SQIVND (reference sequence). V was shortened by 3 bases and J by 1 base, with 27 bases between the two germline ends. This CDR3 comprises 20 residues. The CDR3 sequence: CASSIRQGPYSKSTNTEAFF. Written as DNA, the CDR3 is TGTGCCAGTAGTATCCGGCAGGGGCCTTACTCAAAAAGCACGAACACTGAAGCTTTCTTT.

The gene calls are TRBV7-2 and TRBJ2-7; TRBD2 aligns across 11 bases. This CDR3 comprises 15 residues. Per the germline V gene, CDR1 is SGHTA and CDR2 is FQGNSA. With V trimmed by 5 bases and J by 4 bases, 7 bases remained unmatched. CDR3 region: CASSPTSGSLYEQYF. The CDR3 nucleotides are TGTGCCAGCAGCCCCACTAGCGGGAGTTTGTACGAGCAGTACTTC.

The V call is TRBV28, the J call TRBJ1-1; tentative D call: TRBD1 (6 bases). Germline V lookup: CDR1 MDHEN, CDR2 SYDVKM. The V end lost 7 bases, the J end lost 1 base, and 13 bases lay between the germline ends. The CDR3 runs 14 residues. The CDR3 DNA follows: TGTGCCAGCAAAAACTTCAGGGGGAACACTGAAGCTTTCTTT. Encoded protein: CASKNFRGNTEAFF.

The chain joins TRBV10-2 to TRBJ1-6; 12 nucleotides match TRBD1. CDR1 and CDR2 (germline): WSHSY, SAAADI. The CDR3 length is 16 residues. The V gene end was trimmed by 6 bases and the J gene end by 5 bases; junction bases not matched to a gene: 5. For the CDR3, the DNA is TGCGCCAGCAGGGGGACAGGGGGCGGCAATAATTCACCCCTCCACTTT. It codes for CASRGTGGGNNSPLHF.

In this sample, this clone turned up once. CDR3 region: CASRFSSNTQYF. CDR3 DNA sequence: TGTGCCAGCAGATTTTCCAGTAATACGCAGTATTTT. The chain links TRBV2 to TRBJ2-3, with D uncertain. The V and J ends lost 6 bases and 7 bases respectively, with 11 bases between them. This CDR3 region has 12 residues. CDR1 SNHLY and CDR2 FYNNEI come from the germline V gene.